One sample yielded the 27 T cell receptor beta chains listed below, sequenced in a study of blood T cell repertoires in COVID-19. Generated by immunoSEQ multiplex PCR, the TCRdb table keeps only in-frame clones and is missing some. The sample lists 100,000 to 150,000 clones, less than 90% occurring once. The sample was peripheral blood. The receptors come from a woman of 80 years or more with acute or convalescent COVID-19.

The rearrangement joins TRBV5-6 to TRBJ2-3; 12 bases are a match to TRBD2. This CDR3 is built from 18 residues. V shed 2 bases and J 3 bases; nucleotides not matched to a gene: 10. CDR1 is SGHDT and CDR2 is YYEEEE in the germline V gene. CDR3 protein: CASSFRSSGGAGTDTQYF. CDR3 DNA sequence: TGTGCCAGCAGCTTCCGATCTAGCGGGGGGGCGGGAACAGATACGCAGTATTTT.

This clone was seen a few times. The chain joins TRBV2 to TRBJ2-7, with a tentative D call TRBD2 (6 bases). This CDR3 has 14 residues. Germline CDR1 reads SNHLY; CDR2 reads FYNNEI. V gave up 7 bases and J gave up 0 bases, with 13 bases separating them. The CDR3 here is CASTRGTGSYEQYF. CDR3 sequence (DNA): TGTGCCAGCACACGGGGGACCGGCTCCTACGAGCAGTACTTC.

The CDR3 region is CATSSLRAGALPNEKLFF. The CDR3 coding sequence is TGTGCCACCAGCAGTCTCAGGGCAGGGGCCCTACCTAATGAAAAACTGTTTTTT. The rearrangement links TRBV15 to TRBJ1-4; TRBD1 is a possible D gene (6 bases). Deletions cut 3 bases from V and 3 bases from J, with 20 bases between. The CDR3 loop spans 18 amino acids. The germline V gene has CDR1 LNHNV and CDR2 YYDKDF (reference sequence).

This rearrangement joins TRBV7-9 to TRBJ1-6; perhaps TRBD1 as D (5 bases). Germline CDR1 reads SEHNR; CDR2 reads FQNEAQ (reference sequence). The CDR3 runs to 16 residues. Trimming took off 5 bases at V and 5 bases at J, with 16 bases between the two ends. The CDR3 DNA reads as TGTGCCAGCAGCGCTAGGGGAAGCTTAAATAATTCACCCCTCCACTTT. Protein sequence: CASSARGSLNNSPLHF.

This clone was counted only a few times. The genes are TRBV9 and TRBJ2-7, with 9 bases that match TRBD2. Germline assignment: CDR1 SGDLS and CDR2 YYNGEE. The CDR3 runs to 13 residues. After removal of 3 bases from V and 3 bases from J, the junction contained 1 base not matched to a gene. CDR3 in DNA: TGTGCCAGCAGCGGGACTAGCGACTACGAGCAGTACTTC. This gives the protein CASSGTSDYEQYF.

The chain carries TRBV21-1 and TRBJ2-7; the table calls TRBD1, which could not be checked here. TRBV21-1 is assigned pseudogene status. The CDR3 sequence is 20 residues long. The DNA of the CDR3 is TGTGCCAGCAGCAAAGATTCCCACCTTGAAATCCGGGACAGGGGCTACGAGCAGTACGTC. Its translation is CASSKDSHLEIRDRGYEQYV.

This sequence joins TRBV6-5 and TRBJ2-5; unclear D gene. The germline gives CDR1 MNHEY, CDR2 SVGAGI. Trimming left V 11 bases short and J 5 bases short, with 15 bases between. CDR3 length: 12 amino acids. The CDR3, as DNA: TGTGCCGCAGCGTGGCAGTTGGAGACCCAGTACTTC. It specifies CAAAWQLETQYF.

This chain links TRBV6-5 with TRBJ1-1; possible D gene TRBD1, 5 bases. In germline, CDR1 is MNHEY, CDR2 SVGAGI. This CDR3 comprises 14 residues. V was trimmed by 0 bases and J by 1 base, leaving 6 bases between them. The chain's CDR3 is CASSYSGENTEAFF. The CDR3 bases are TGTGCCAGCAGTTACTCAGGGGAGAACACTGAAGCTTTCTTT.

The CDR3 DNA reads TGCGCCAGCAGCCTTGGAGGCCGGGAGGGGAGTGGCGAGCAGTACGTC. It specifies CASSLGGREGSGEQYV. The chain is built from TRBV5-1 and TRBJ2-7; 8 bases match TRBD2. J lost 6 bases, V lost 4 bases, and 15 bases had no gene match. Germline-derived CDR1 and CDR2 are SGHRS and YFSETQ. There are 16 residues in the CDR3.

The chain recombines TRBV6-5 with TRBJ1-5, with 9 bases aligning to TRBD1. V lost 4 bases, J lost 9 bases, and 13 bases stayed unmatched. Germline V CDR1 and CDR2: MNHEY, SVGAGI. CDR3 length equals 16 residues. In DNA, the CDR3 is TGTGCCAGCAGTTCTAGGGGGGACAGGGAGATTGTGCCCCAGCATTTT. It encodes CASSSRGDREIVPQHF.

This clone was counted only a few times. The DNA is omitted, as the CDR3 cannot be located on it reliably, and the CDR3 follows TCRdb's listing. This CDR3 is also generated by other DNA sequences in the sample. The rearrangement uses TRBV28 and TRBJ1-2. Germline values: CDR1 MDHEN, CDR2 SYDVKM. Ends included, the CDR3 has 12 residues. CDR3 protein: CASSSSGYGYTF.

The genes are TRBV7-9 and TRBJ1-3, with 7 positions matching TRBD1. After removal of 5 bases from V and 4 bases from J, the junction contained 5 bases not matched to a gene. The V gene's germline CDR1 is SEHNR and CDR2 FQNEAQ (reference sequence). The CDR3 consists of 14 residues. CDR3 residues: CASSETGFGNTIYF. The CDR3 coding sequence is TGTGCCAGCAGCGAGACAGGGTTCGGAAACACCATATATTTT.

The rearrangement uses TRBV5-6 and TRBJ1-1; 7 bases match TRBD1. From germline, CDR1 is SGHDT and CDR2 YYEEEE. J was trimmed by 8 bases and V by 4 bases; bases with no gene match: 8. The CDR3 totals 13 residues. The CDR3 nucleotides are TGTGCCAGCAGCAGTGGACAGGAGGTCGAAGCTTTCTTT. As protein: CASSSGQEVEAFF.

This rearrangement joins TRBV28 to TRBJ1-1; D is unclear. Trimming cost V 10 bases and J 7 bases, with 13 bases left between them. The CDR3 contains 11 residues. In germline, CDR1 is MDHEN, CDR2 SYDVKM. The CDR3 sequence is CATIGLVEAFF. The CDR3 DNA sequence: TGTGCCACCATCGGGTTGGTTGAAGCTTTCTTT.

The CDR3 DNA reads as TGCGCCAGCAGCTTAAGAAGCGGGGGGCCTCCCTCCTACAATGAGCAGTTCTTC. This sequence encodes CASSLRSGGPPSYNEQFF. V gene TRBV5-1 combines with J gene TRBJ2-1; 9 nucleotides align to TRBD2. The V segment lost 2 bases and the J segment 0 bases; nucleotides outside the gene matches: 9. The CDR3 length is 18 residues. The germline gives CDR1 SGHRS, CDR2 YFSETQ.

The rearrangement links TRBV6-5 to TRBJ1-5; 9 bases agree with TRBD1. This CDR3 region has 13 residues. Germline assignment: CDR1 MNHEY and CDR2 SVGAGI. V lost 6 bases to trimming and J lost 7 bases; unmatched junction nucleotides: 4. This CDR3 is CASSRDRDQPQHF. DNA of the CDR3: TGTGCCAGCAGCCGGGACAGGGACCAGCCCCAGCATTTT.

CDR3 in DNA: TGTGCCAGCAGTTACTCATTAGGGACAGGGAATGGCTACACCTTC. It codes for CASSYSLGTGNGYTF. The chain carries TRBV6-5 and TRBJ1-2; 9 bases match TRBD1. In germline, CDR1 is MNHEY, CDR2 SVGAGI. The CDR3 consists of 15 residues. The J segment lost 6 bases and the V segment lost 0 bases, leaving 5 bases of the junction unmatched.

The V gene is TRBV14, the J gene TRBJ1-4; no clear D. The CDR3 contains 13 residues. Germline CDR1 reads SGHDN; CDR2 reads FVKESK. Trimming cost V 1 base and J 7 bases, with 7 bases left between them. The CDR3 DNA reads as TGTGCCAGCAGCCAAGTGGCCGTTGAAAAACTGTTTTTT. Residues: CASSQVAVEKLFF.

The gene calls are TRBV6-6 and TRBJ2-2; TRBD1 is a possible D gene (7 bases). There are 16 residues in the CDR3. In germline, CDR1 is MNHNY, CDR2 SVGAGI (reference sequence). Trimming left V 5 bases short and J 1 base short, with 14 bases between. In DNA, the CDR3 is TGTGCCAGCAGTGGACCAGGGGGGATGAACACCGGGGAGCTGTTTTTT. This sequence encodes CASSGPGGMNTGELFF.

The J gene is TRBJ1-1, the V gene TRBV5-1; no clear D. The CDR3 runs 14 residues. In germline, CDR1 is SGHRS, CDR2 YFSETQ. V was clipped by 9 bases and J by 1 base, with 16 bases between them. In DNA, the CDR3 is TGCGCCACCCGGAGGGAAACTACGAACACTGAAGCTTTCTTT. Its translation is CATRRETTNTEAFF.

This clone was recorded only once. V gene TRBV7-2 combines with J gene TRBJ1-2; 8 bases are shared with TRBD1. In germline, CDR1 is SGHTA, CDR2 FQGNSA. Unmatched junction bases numbered 7, after V lost 1 base and J lost 9 bases. CDR3 length: 14 amino acids. The CDR3 bases are TGTGCCAGCAGCTTAGTCAGACAGGGGAACAGCTACACCTTC. The encoded protein is CASSLVRQGNSYTF. The full variable domain, completed using reference TRBV7-2 and TRBJ1-2, is GAGVSQSPSNKVTEKGKDVELRCDPISGHTALYWYRQSLGQGLEFLIYFQGNSAPDKSGLPSDRFSAERTGGSVSTLTIQRTQQEDSAVYLCASSLVRQGNSYTFGSGTRLTVV.

The rearrangement joins TRBV2 to TRBJ1-2; 7 bases are a match to TRBD1. The junction had 4 bases not matched to a gene; V was cut back by 7 bases and J by 2 bases. The CDR3 runs to 13 residues. Germline V gene data show CDR1 as SNHLY and CDR2 as FYNNEI. CDR3 sequence (DNA): TGTGCCAGCATTCCGGGACAGAACTATGGCTACACCTTC. Its protein is CASIPGQNYGYTF. Variable domain in full (rest from reference TRBV2 and TRBJ1-2): EPEVTQTPSHQVTQMGQEVILRCVPISNHLYFYWYRQILGQKVEFLVSFYNNEISEKSEIFDDQFSVERPDGSNFTLKIRSTKLEDSAMYFCASIPGQNYGYTFGSGTRLTVV.

This chain uses TRBV6-5 with TRBJ1-1; no clear D. The length of the CDR3 is 14 residues. Germline CDR1 is MNHEY and CDR2 is SVGAGI. The germline V and J ends were trimmed by 6 bases and 0 bases, with 11 bases remaining between them. CDR3: CASRPHLLNTEAFF. CDR3 coding DNA: TGTGCCAGCAGACCACATTTACTGAACACTGAAGCTTTCTTT.

The chain couples TRBV2 to TRBJ1-5, with 9 nucleotides matching TRBD1. The V gene's germline CDR1 is SNHLY and CDR2 FYNNEI. The V gene end was trimmed by 5 bases and the J gene end by 11 bases; junction bases not matched to a gene: 10. This CDR3 region has 14 residues. The CDR3 reads CASSPRQGEEAQHF. The CDR3 coding sequence is TGTGCCAGCAGTCCACGACAGGGGGAAGAAGCCCAGCATTTT.

The V and J genes are TRBV15 and TRBJ2-1; D perhaps matches TRBD1 (5 bases). Trimming removed 1 base at V and 0 bases at J, with 7 bases between. The CDR3 consists of 15 residues. The V gene's germline CDR1 is LNHNV and CDR2 YYDKDF (reference sequence). The CDR3 DNA reads TGTGCCACCAGCAGAGGGGGCAGCTCCTACAATGAGCAGTTCTTC. This sequence encodes CATSRGGSSYNEQFF.

CDR3 bases: TGCGCCAGCAGCCAAGATTTCGGTCGTGAGACCCAGTACTTC. This codes for CASSQDFGRETQYF. The J gene is TRBJ2-5, the V gene TRBV4-3; D uncertain. Germline V lookup: CDR1 LGHNA, CDR2 YSLEER. This CDR3 has 14 residues. V shed 0 bases and J shed 5 bases, with 10 bases lying between them.

As DNA, the CDR3 is TGTGCCAGCGGTACAGTGTCAGGCTACACCTTC. Its protein is CASGTVSGYTF. The rearrangement joins TRBV25-1 to TRBJ1-2, with D uncertain. Looked up from germline, CDR1 is MGHDK and CDR2 is SYGVNS. This CDR3 is built from 11 residues. V lost 8 bases to trimming and J lost 8 bases, with 12 bases between them.